This TCR beta chain is from a study of T-cell reconstitution after alpha-beta-depleted transplantation in children. V was shortened by 8 bases and J by 4 bases, with 10 bases between the two germline ends. CDR1 and CDR2 (germline): MDHEN, SYDVKM. This CDR3 comprises 12 residues. The TCRbeta library was prepared with unique molecular identifiers. MiXCR, applied by TCRdb to the PCR reads, yields one record per CDR3 protein. The sample has around 530,000 distinct CDR3 sequences, roughly 33% seen once. This clonotype came up a few times. The rearrangement links TRBV28 to TRBJ2-3; no clear D gene. This specimen was PBMCs from the stem cell graft donor, taken from the stem cell graft. The TCR comes from a human donor who donated a stem cell graft to a child with aplastic anemia. The DNA for the CDR3 is TGTGCCAGCGACCGGGCCCCAGATACGCAGTATTTT. Its translation is CASDRAPDTQYF.